The 15 T cell receptor beta chains below were found in one sample sequenced in a study of technical replicates of blood from a handful of donors. This table comes from immunoSEQ multiplex PCR, and its TCRdb copy is limited to in-frame clones, with some not included. This sample has approximately 69,000 clones; roughly 96% occur once, and the top ten carry approximately 0.2%. Sequencing was performed on T cells isolated from PBMCs. These receptors were taken from a human donor in good health.

In this sample, this clone turned up once. This chain uses TRBV30 with TRBJ1-4; the D gene is possibly TRBD1 (5 bases). Between the trimmed V and J ends, which lost 0 bases and 8 bases, there was a span of 10 bases. Germline V gives CDR1 GTSNPN, CDR2 SVGIG (reference sequence). The CDR3 is 13 amino acids. CDR3 sequence reads: CAWSVGRGEKLFF. The CDR3 DNA reads as TGTGCCTGGAGTGTAGGTCGGGGGGAAAAACTGTTTTTT.

This clone was observed a single time. V is TRBV5-1 and J is TRBJ2-4, with 11 bases fitting TRBD2. V lost 4 bases, J lost 1 base, and 13 bases stayed unmatched. CDR3 length: 19 residues. In germline, CDR1 is SGHRS, CDR2 YFSETQ. CDR3 sequence (DNA): TGCGCCAGCAGCGCCAATAGCGGGAGGGCGGGAGAGGCCAAAAACATTCAGTACTTC. It encodes CASSANSGRAGEAKNIQYF.

The rearrangement uses TRBV7-9 and TRBJ2-5, with D possibly matching TRBD2 (7 bases). V was cut by 4 bases and J by 5 bases, with 20 bases left in between. The CDR3 extends over 16 amino acids. In germline, CDR1 is SEHNR, CDR2 FQNEAQ (reference sequence). The DNA for the CDR3 is TGTGCCAGCAGCTACACTGGAACGGGGGGCGTGGAGACCCAGTACTTC. Protein product: CASSYTGTGGVETQYF.

The chain joins TRBV7-9 to TRBJ1-1; weak D call: TRBD1 (5 bases). Between the trimmed V and J ends, which lost 2 bases and 9 bases, there was a span of 13 bases. The CDR3 totals 13 residues. Germline V gene lookup returns CDR1 SEHNR and CDR2 FQNEAQ (reference sequence). The CDR3 loop is CASSLSLGTKAFF. CDR3 coding DNA: TGTGCCAGCAGCTTAAGTTTGGGGACTAAAGCTTTCTTT.

The genes are TRBV29-1 and TRBJ2-1; a possible D gene is TRBD2 (5 bases). V was trimmed by 0 bases and J by 6 bases, leaving 6 bases between them. This CDR3 spans 12 amino acids. Germline CDR1 SQVTM, CDR2 ANQGSEA. The CDR3 spells CSVEDRGNEQFF. The CDR3 bases are TGCAGCGTTGAAGACCGGGGCAATGAGCAGTTCTTC.

The CDR3 region is CASSLAGGRKTQYF. CDR3 coding DNA: TGTGCCAGCAGCTTGGCAGGGGGCCGAAAGACCCAGTACTTC. V and J are TRBV5-6 and TRBJ2-5, with 8 positions matching TRBD1. In germline, CDR1 is SGHDT, CDR2 YYEEEE. V gave up 0 bases and J gave up 6 bases; unmatched junction bases: 4. This CDR3 is 14 amino acids long.

The chain couples TRBV2 to TRBJ1-2; TRBD1 is a possible D gene (5 bases). V gave up 5 bases and J gave up 3 bases, with 10 bases separating them. The CDR3 has 13 residues. Germline assignment: CDR1 SNHLY and CDR2 FYNNEI. In nucleotides, the CDR3 is TGTGCCAGCAGTTGGGGCTTCGACTATGGCTACACCTTC. Translation: CASSWGFDYGYTF.

The rearrangement joins TRBV27 to TRBJ1-1; D is possibly TRBD1 (5 bases). Trimming stripped 6 bases from V and 5 bases from J, with 10 bases between. CDR1 and CDR2 from the germline V gene are MNHEY and SMNVEV (reference sequence). This CDR3 comprises 12 residues. The CDR3 DNA reads TGTGCCAGCAGCTCAGGGAGGACTGAAGCTTTCTTT. Translated, it gives CASSSGRTEAFF.

V is TRBV6-1 and J is TRBJ1-5; a weak D match, TRBD1 (5 bases). Germline V gene lookup returns CDR1 MNHNS and CDR2 SASEGT. Between the trimmed V and J ends, which lost 5 bases and 4 bases, there was a span of 9 bases. CDR3 length equals 13 residues. CDR3 DNA sequence: TGTGCCAGCAGTAGGGGCCTAAATCAGCCCCAGCATTTT. This codes for CASSRGLNQPQHF.

CDR3 nucleotide sequence: TGTGCCAGCAGTACCGGGGGTCACACTGAAGCTTTCTTT. It is translated as CASSTGGHTEAFF. The gene calls are TRBV27 and TRBJ1-1; a weak D match, TRBD1 (5 bases). The V gene's germline CDR1 is MNHEY and CDR2 SMNVEV (reference sequence). Trimming left V 5 bases short and J 3 bases short, with 10 bases between. The CDR3 has 13 amino acids.

This clone was counted between two and nine times. The V gene is TRBV2, the J gene TRBJ1-1; D is ambiguous. Between the trimmed V and J ends, which lost 10 bases and 0 bases, there was a span of 15 bases. Per the germline V gene, CDR1 is SNHLY and CDR2 is FYNNEI. The CDR3 length is 14 residues. In nucleotides, the CDR3 is TGTGCCACGTCCCGGGGAGTCATGAACACTGAAGCTTTCTTT. The encoded protein is CATSRGVMNTEAFF.

The count of this clone is one. The rearrangement uses TRBV5-6 and TRBJ2-7, with 8 bases aligning to TRBD1. J lost 3 bases, V lost 0 bases, and 2 bases had no gene match. There are 14 residues in the CDR3. The germline gives CDR1 SGHDT, CDR2 YYEEEE. CDR3 nucleotide sequence: TGTGCCAGCAGCTTGGTAGGACAGGGCTACGAGCAGTACTTC. Protein product: CASSLVGQGYEQYF.

The chain uses TRBV18 and TRBJ2-5; TRBD2 matches at 9 bases. CDR1 KGHSH and CDR2 LQKENI come from the germline V gene. The length of the CDR3 is 17 residues. V shed 5 bases and J 1 base; nucleotides not matched to a gene: 11. For the CDR3, the DNA is TGTGCCAGCTCAATCGTAGTACTAGCGGGCTTCCAAGAGACCCAGTACTTC. Its protein product is CASSIVVLAGFQETQYF.

V and J are TRBV7-9 and TRBJ2-3; TRBD2 aligns across 10 bases. Germline assignment: CDR1 SEHNR and CDR2 FQNEAQ (reference sequence). Germline trimming cut 5 bases from V and 7 bases from J; bases unmatched to any gene: 9. CDR3 length: 15 amino acids. The CDR3 region is CASSRLAGAGNTQYF. The CDR3 region has the DNA TGTGCCAGCAGCAGGCTAGCGGGAGCAGGGAATACGCAGTATTTT.

This clone has just a few counts. The chain employs TRBV28 and TRBJ1-5, with TRBD1 matching over 10 bases. V shed 6 bases and J 1 base; nucleotides not matched to a gene: 6. The germline V gene encodes CDR1 MDHEN and CDR2 SYDVKM. This CDR3 is built from 16 residues. CDR3 bases: TGTGCCAGCAGCTTCCGGGACAGGGGCAGCAATCAGCCCCAGCATTTT. It specifies CASSFRDRGSNQPQHF. Drawing the rest from reference TRBV28 and TRBJ1-5, the complete variable domain is DVKVTQSSRYLVKRTGEKVFLECVQDMDHENMFWYRQDPGLGLRLIYFSYDVKMKEKGDIPEGYSVSREKKERFSLILESASTNQTSMYLCASSFRDRGSNQPQHFGDGTRLSIL.